Below, 31 T cell receptor beta chains from the same sample are listed, as sequenced in a study of cytomegalovirus exposure and HLA in healthy donors. PCR primers comprised 60 Vbeta and 13 Jbeta primers. Measured with immunoSEQ multiplex PCR; TCRdb has only the in-frame clones, and not every one. The sample shows approximately 130,000 clones, around three quarters of them seen only once. The sample comprised PBMCs. The receptors shown here come from a woman aged 40 to 50 in good health and CMV-seronegative.

This clone was counted once. The rearrangement uses TRBV9 and TRBJ1-2; 10 bases agree with TRBD1. Per the germline V gene, CDR1 is SGDLS and CDR2 is YYNGEE. The CDR3 spans 15 residues. V shed 5 bases and J 4 bases; nucleotides not matched to a gene: 8. The CDR3 bases are TGTGCCAGCAGGGTGACAGGGGGCTCCCTCTATGGCTACACCTTC. It translates to CASRVTGGSLYGYTF.

The CDR3 sequence is CASSPGSNEQYF. CDR3 coding DNA: TGTGCCAGCAGTCCAGGTTCCAACGAGCAGTACTTC. The chain combines TRBV28 with TRBJ2-7; D is undetermined. Germline CDR1 MDHEN, CDR2 SYDVKM. The V end lost 5 bases, the J end lost 5 bases, and 10 bases lay between the germline ends. The CDR3 runs 12 residues. Full variable domain (remainder filled in from reference TRBV28 and TRBJ2-7): DVKVTQSSRYLVKRTGEKVFLECVQDMDHENMFWYRQDPGLGLRLIYFSYDVKMKEKGDIPEGYSVSREKKERFSLILESASTNQTSMYLCASSPGSNEQYFGPGTRLTVT.

This clone has just a few counts. DNA for the CDR3: TGTGCCAGCAGCTTGCTTTTTACAGGGGGAGAGACCCAGTACTTC. Encoded protein: CASSLLFTGGETQYF. The chain uses TRBV7-2 and TRBJ2-5; 8 bases match TRBD1. Trimming at V came to 3 bases and at J to 4 bases, leaving 7 bases not matched to a gene. Per the germline V gene, CDR1 is SGHTA and CDR2 is FQGNSA. This CDR3 spans 15 amino acids.

V is TRBV7-6 and J is TRBJ2-1; unclear D gene. This CDR3 comprises 14 residues. The V end lost 5 bases, the J end lost 0 bases, and 8 bases lay between the germline ends. CDR1 and CDR2 from the germline V gene are SGHVS and FNYEAQ. This chain's CDR3 is CASSPDGSYNEQFF. The DNA for the CDR3 is TGTGCCAGCAGCCCAGATGGCTCCTACAATGAGCAGTTCTTC.

The rearrangement links TRBV28 to TRBJ1-5; possibly TRBD1 for D (6 bases). Germline loops: CDR1 MDHEN, CDR2 SYDVKM. With 2 bases removed from V and 11 bases from J, the gap between germline ends came to 19 bases. The CDR3 has 15 residues. In nucleotides, the CDR3 is TGTGCCAGCAGTTTACCAGGGGCCCGCCCGCCGGCCCAGCATTTT. Amino acid sequence: CASSLPGARPPAQHF.

V and J are TRBV6-5 and TRBJ1-1, with TRBD1 matching over 9 bases. Losses at the gene ends were 4 bases for V and 4 bases for J; bases not matched to a gene: 7. The CDR3 totals 15 residues. The germline gives CDR1 MNHEY, CDR2 SVGAGI. For the CDR3, the DNA is TGTGCCAGCAGTTCTTGGACAGGGGCAGGCACTGAAGCTTTCTTT. It codes for CASSSWTGAGTEAFF.

V usage is TRBV7-9 and J usage is TRBJ1-5, with 7 bases lining up with TRBD1. With V trimmed by 5 bases and J by 7 bases, 11 bases remained unmatched. This CDR3 is 15 amino acids long. Germline V CDR1 and CDR2: SEHNR, FQNEAQ (reference sequence). DNA for the CDR3: TGTGCCAGCAGCAACAAGGGACAGAACGAACAGCCCCAGCATTTT. It encodes CASSNKGQNEQPQHF.

The chain has TRBV7-9 and TRBJ2-2, with D perhaps TRBD1 (5 bases). V shed 8 bases and J shed 4 bases, with 23 bases lying between them. The CDR3 is 17 residues long. The germline gives CDR1 SEHNR, CDR2 FQNEAQ (reference sequence). The CDR3: CASGIGATTLTTGELFF. Here the CDR3 DNA reads TGTGCCAGCGGTATTGGGGCTACCACCCTAACCACCGGGGAGCTGTTTTTT.

Only one count was recorded for this clone. An end of the junction differs from the germline gene, which may be a read error. The chain uses TRBV10-3 and TRBJ1-1; D not certain. The CDR3 is 13 residues long. Germline V gene data show CDR1 as ENHRY and CDR2 as SYGVKD. For the CDR3, the DNA is TGTGCCGTCAGTGTGGCGGGGAACACTGAAGCTTTCTTT. This encodes CAVSVAGNTEAFF.

This clone was picked up one time. The chain employs TRBV18 and TRBJ1-2; 8 positions match TRBD1. The germline CDR1 and CDR2 sequences are KGHSH and LQKENI. J gave up 5 bases and V 5 bases, and 4 bases lay outside the gene matches. The CDR3 loop spans 13 amino acids. The CDR3 loop reads CASSSDREYGYTF. In nucleotides, the CDR3 is TGTGCCAGCTCATCGGACAGGGAATATGGCTACACCTTC.

The V and J genes are TRBV6-1 and TRBJ2-6; D not resolved. CDR3 size: 14 residues. From germline, CDR1 is MNHNS and CDR2 SASEGT. Trimming left V 10 bases short and J 1 base short, with 11 bases between. The CDR3 here is CAIKVTSGANVLTF. CDR3 bases: TGTGCCATTAAGGTGACTTCTGGGGCCAACGTCCTGACTTTC.

V gene TRBV5-8 combines with J gene TRBJ2-3; tentatively, D is TRBD1 (6 bases). The CDR3 runs to 16 residues. Germline values: CDR1 SGHTS, CDR2 YDEGEE. V shed 3 bases and J shed 2 bases, with 16 bases lying between them. The CDR3 DNA is TGTGCCAGCAGCTCAGGGGTACTAGGCCTCACAGATACGCAGTATTTT. It translates to CASSSGVLGLTDTQYF. The variable domain in full, completed from reference TRBV5-8 and TRBJ2-3, reads EAGVTQSPTHLIKTRGQQATLRCSPISGHTSVYWYQQALGLGLQFLLWYDEGEERNRGNFPPRFSGRQFPNYSSELNVNALELEDSALYLCASSSGVLGLTDTQYFGPGTRLTVL.

The chain joins TRBV6-5 to TRBJ2-5; a possible D gene is TRBD1 (5 bases). The CDR3 has 14 amino acids. Germline lookup yields CDR1 MNHEY and CDR2 SVGAGI. Trimming removed 5 bases from V and 5 bases from J, with 15 bases in between. The CDR3 bases are TGTGCCAGCAGTCCCGTCCAGGGTTATGAGACCCAGTACTTC. Its protein is CASSPVQGYETQYF.

This chain joins TRBV12-5 and TRBJ2-5; 10 bases map to TRBD2. The DNA end is more similar to TRBJ2-7, so the J call may be wrong. Germline V gives CDR1 LGHNT, CDR2 FRNRAP. This CDR3 spans 14 amino acids. This chain's CDR3 is CASGTSGRGGEQYF. The CDR3 DNA reads as TGTGCTAGTGGGACCAGCGGGAGGGGGGGCGAGCAGTACTTC.

The rearrangement joins TRBV6-1 to TRBJ2-1, with a weak D call TRBD1 (6 bases). Germline V gene lookup returns CDR1 MNHNS and CDR2 SASEGT. V lost 6 bases, J lost 9 bases, and 15 bases lay in between. The CDR3 consists of 13 residues. CDR3 region: CASSTIQGGEQFF. DNA of the CDR3: TGTGCCAGCAGCACAATACAGGGTGGTGAGCAGTTCTTC.

The CDR3 is CASSLDYRGPYEQYF. Here the CDR3 DNA reads TGTGCCAGCAGCTTAGATTACAGGGGGCCGTACGAGCAGTACTTC. The chain is built from TRBV7-9 and TRBJ2-7; TRBD1 aligns across 9 bases. Losses at the gene ends were 1 base for V and 4 bases for J; bases not matched to a gene: 5. This CDR3 comprises 15 residues. Germline V gives CDR1 SEHNR, CDR2 FQNEAQ (reference sequence).

This chain links TRBV7-9 with TRBJ2-3, with D perhaps TRBD2 (5 bases). Deletions cut 6 bases from V and 2 bases from J, with 18 bases between. Germline V lookup: CDR1 SEHNR, CDR2 FQNEAQ (reference sequence). The CDR3 is 16 amino acids. The DNA for the CDR3 is TGTGCCAGCAGTCCCGAAAGTGGGAGTACCACAGATACGCAGTATTTT. It translates to CASSPESGSTTDTQYF.

DNA for the CDR3: TGTGCCAGCAGCTTTGAGGTAGCGTACGAGCAGTACTTC. It yields the protein CASSFEVAYEQYF. The chain carries TRBV7-2 and TRBJ2-7, with D possibly matching TRBD2 (5 bases). V gave up 3 bases and J gave up 4 bases, with 10 bases separating them. The CDR3 consists of 13 residues. The germline gives CDR1 SGHTA, CDR2 FQGNSA.

The V and J genes are TRBV19 and TRBJ1-5, with 7 bases lining up with TRBD1. This CDR3 region has 15 residues. The V and J ends lost 1 base and 6 bases, in that order; junction bases with no gene match: 6. The germline gives CDR1 LNHDA, CDR2 SQIVND (reference sequence). CDR3 loop: CASSIVDRAGQPQHF. DNA of the CDR3: TGTGCCAGTAGTATAGTTGACAGGGCGGGTCAGCCCCAGCATTTT.

This clone has just one count. The V gene is TRBV5-1, the J gene TRBJ2-1; 13 bases agree with TRBD2. With 6 bases clipped from V and 15 bases from J, the junction kept 9 bases outside the gene matches. CDR1 is SGHRS, CDR2 YFSETQ, per germline. This CDR3 comprises 13 residues. Written as DNA, the CDR3 is TGCGCCAGCAAACCCGGGACTAGCGGGGTGTGGTTCTTC. It specifies CASKPGTSGVWFF.

J is TRBJ1-3 and V is TRBV7-9, with D possibly matching TRBD1 (5 bases). With 2 bases removed from V and 4 bases from J, the gap between germline ends came to 18 bases. The CDR3 covers 17 residues. CDR1 and CDR2 from the germline V gene are SEHNR and FQNEAQ (reference sequence). CDR3 sequence reads: CASSLRSQGLRGNTIYF. The CDR3 DNA reads TGTGCCAGCAGCTTAAGATCGCAGGGACTTCGGGGAAACACCATATATTTT.

The gene calls are TRBV4-1 and TRBJ2-3, with 10 positions matching TRBD2. This CDR3 spans 16 amino acids. Unmatched junction bases numbered 3, after V lost 1 base and J lost 2 bases. The germline gives CDR1 MGHRA, CDR2 YSYEKL. CDR3 sequence: CASSQGTSGDTDTQYF. The CDR3 bases are TGCGCCAGCAGCCAAGGGACTAGCGGAGACACAGATACGCAGTATTTT.

The chain carries TRBV6-5 and TRBJ2-2; D is possibly TRBD1 (5 bases). The CDR3 covers 15 residues. The ends were cut back, 6 bases at V and 6 bases at J, with 17 bases in the middle. From germline, CDR1 is MNHEY and CDR2 SVGAGI. The CDR3 loop reads CASSFQDWGAGELFF. DNA for the CDR3: TGTGCCAGCAGCTTCCAAGACTGGGGCGCCGGGGAGCTGTTTTTT.

This sequence joins TRBV5-1 and TRBJ1-2; 9 bases match TRBD1. CDR1 and CDR2 from the germline V gene are SGHRS and YFSETQ. V lost 4 bases and J lost 7; bases outside the gene matches: 14. The CDR3 runs to 16 residues. The CDR3 protein is CASSLEGAQGAVGYTF. CDR3 DNA sequence: TGCGCCAGCAGCCTGGAAGGGGCACAGGGGGCTGTTGGCTACACCTTC.

The CDR3, as DNA: TGTGCCACCAGGGGGACAGGGGGATCGACCGGGGAGCTGTTTTTT. Its translation: CATRGTGGSTGELFF. The chain joins TRBV15 to TRBJ2-2, with 11 bases aligning to TRBD1. V was pared by 6 bases and J by 5 bases, with 5 bases of the junction left unmatched. Germline values: CDR1 LNHNV, CDR2 YYDKDF (reference sequence). This CDR3 region has 15 residues. Full variable domain (remainder filled in from reference TRBV15 and TRBJ2-2): DAMVIQNPRYQVTQFGKPVTLSCSQTLNHNVMYWYQQKSSQAPKLLFHYYDKDFNNEADTPDNFQSRRPNTSFCFLDIRSPGLGDTAMYLCATRGTGGSTGELFFGEGSRLTVL.

J is TRBJ1-6 and V is TRBV9; D uncertain. Germline V gives CDR1 SGDLS, CDR2 YYNGEE. V was trimmed by 0 bases and J by 14 bases, leaving 9 bases between them. The CDR3 runs 12 residues. The CDR3 DNA follows: TGTGCCAGCAGCGTAGTAGGAGGCGCCCTCCACTTT. Its protein product is CASSVVGGALHF.

V gene TRBV11-1 combines with J gene TRBJ2-5, with 7 bases fitting TRBD1. The J call is uncertain, as TRBJ2-7 better fits the DNA end. The CDR3 totals 15 residues. Germline V gene lookup returns CDR1 SGHAT and CDR2 FQDESV (reference sequence). CDR3 coding DNA: TGTGCCAGCAGCTTAGCGCAGTCCAGGGGGTACGAGCAGTACTTC. Its translation is CASSLAQSRGYEQYF.

The V and J genes are TRBV7-9 and TRBJ1-1; TRBD1 is a possible D gene (6 bases). Germline V gene lookup returns CDR1 SEHNR and CDR2 FQNEAQ (reference sequence). V was trimmed by 5 bases and J by 10 bases, leaving 14 bases between them. This CDR3 is built from 12 residues. The CDR3, as DNA: TGTGCCAGCAGCGCCTCAGGGGTGGCAGCTTTCTTT. It yields the protein CASSASGVAAFF. The entire variable domain, with the rest obtained from reference TRBV7-9 and TRBJ1-1, is as follows: DTGVSQNPRHKITKRGQNVTFRCDPISEHNRLYWYRQTLGQGPEFLTYFQNEAQLEKSRLLSDRFSAERPKGSFSTLEIQRTEQGDSAMYLCASSASGVAAFFGQGTRLTVV.

V usage is TRBV5-8 and J usage is TRBJ1-5; tentatively, D is TRBD1 (5 bases). CDR3 length: 15 residues. V was trimmed by 2 bases and J by 1 base, leaving 10 bases between them. The germline gives CDR1 SGHTS, CDR2 YDEGEE. The CDR3 loop is CASSFEDRSNQPQHF. The DNA for the CDR3 is TGTGCCAGCAGCTTCGAAGACAGAAGCAATCAGCCCCAGCATTTT. The full variable domain, rest sourced from reference TRBV5-8 and TRBJ1-5, is EAGVTQSPTHLIKTRGQQATLRCSPISGHTSVYWYQQALGLGLQFLLWYDEGEERNRGNFPPRFSGRQFPNYSSELNVNALELEDSALYLCASSFEDRSNQPQHFGDGTRLSIL.

This rearrangement joins TRBV15 to TRBJ1-5; D gene uncertain. The CDR3 loop spans 13 amino acids. Trimming took 2 bases from V and 5 from J, leaving 7 bases between them. In germline, CDR1 is LNHNV, CDR2 YYDKDF (reference sequence). As DNA, the CDR3 is TGTGCCACCAGCAGATCGGCGGATCAGCCCCAGCATTTT. Translated: CATSRSADQPQHF. Full variable domain (outside the CDR3, taken from reference TRBV15 and TRBJ1-5): DAMVIQNPRYQVTQFGKPVTLSCSQTLNHNVMYWYQQKSSQAPKLLFHYYDKDFNNEADTPDNFQSRRPNTSFCFLDIRSPGLGDTAMYLCATSRSADQPQHFGDGTRLSIL.

The rearrangement uses TRBV13 and TRBJ1-5, with D possibly being TRBD1 (5 bases). V was pared by 3 bases and J by 5 bases, with 8 bases between. Germline values: CDR1 PRHDT, CDR2 FYEKMQ (reference sequence). This CDR3 contains 13 residues. The DNA of the CDR3 is TGTGCCAGCAGCTTCGACAGAGATCAGCCCCAGCATTTT. This sequence encodes CASSFDRDQPQHF.